Detailed here is one T cell receptor (beta chain). Within its sample, this clonotype is medium-sized (0.01 to 0.1%). Its antigen is currently not known. Base-call qualities are not available, and no considerably larger clone is one nucleotide away. TCRdb shows the sequencer as Illumina HiSeq 2500. TCR beta libraries were prepared by quantitative 5'-RACE with molecular barcodes. The authors' pipeline ran thus. To identify disease-linked TCR variants, a new computational method was used, one built on a probabilistic model of VDJ rearrangement. In TCRdb, the public reads were trimmed at Q25 with fastp and aligned with MiXCR, with productive beta chains retained. Identical CDR3 protein sequences are pooled into one entry, listed with their most common genes and DNA. The V and J calls and clone size are TCRdb's, not the authors'. This sample has around 30,000 distinct CDR3 sequences in its table, and about 5.3% of those were observed once. Together, the top ten hold roughly 1.8% of the sample.

The CDR3 covers 13 residues, taking in both the cysteine and the phenylalanine. Only the CDR3 portion is preserved as DNA: 39 bases, with reading frame beginning at the first base. From the germline V gene, CDR1 is SGDLS and CDR2 is YYNGEE. Compared with germline, V lacks 3 bases and J lacks 6 bases; bases without a gene match: 5. The source of the sample is a study of CD8 T cells in ankylosing spondylitis (dated 2017 in TCRdb). Regarding the study in general: The study profiled T cell receptor beta repertoires in healthy donors and ankylosing spondylitis patients to find disease-linked TCR variants. The full study cohort comprised 25 ankylosing spondylitis patients and 85 to 120 healthy donors. Samples of peripheral blood were taken, and for ankylosing spondylitis patients, synovial fluid was collected as well.

The study at large found these results: The disease-linked clones had a CD8+ phenotype and were found at relatively low frequencies in peripheral blood. A TCR beta motif of eight highly homologous amino acid variants appeared characteristic of blood from ankylosing spondylitis patients. Significant enrichment of the disease-linked clones was reported in matched synovial fluid samples from ankylosing spondylitis patients. Some of the motif variants had been reported before in the synovial fluid and blood of reactive arthritis patients, a finding that suggests common disease-initiation mechanisms.

The chain uses TRBV9 and TRBJ2-7; the junction holds 8 bases that match TRBD1. The source of this sequence is a female donor with ankylosing spondylitis or in good health (not recorded which). Sequencing was performed on blood, either unsorted or a sorted T cell fraction (not recorded which). The CDR3 region reads CASSGQGISEQYF. The sequenced DNA is TGTGCCAGCAGCGGACAGGGGATCAGCGAGCAGTACTTC.